These T cell receptor beta chains were read from a single sample in a study of blood T cell repertoires in COVID-19. Generated by immunoSEQ multiplex PCR, the TCRdb table keeps only in-frame clones and is missing some. This table has 35,000 to 40,000 clones, roughly 90% appearing once. Sequencing used peripheral blood. Receptors were obtained from a man in his sixties with active or convalescent COVID-19. The CDR3 runs from the conserved cysteine through the conserved F or W. Fields, in order: V gene, J gene, clone size, D gene, CDR3 DNA, CDR3 protein. The D gene is left open where the match is weak. For some rows the clone size is stated as once, few or many, or as a class when expanded; others skip it.

V gene: TRBV7-8; J gene: TRBJ2-7; clone size: few; D gene: .; CDR3 DNA: TGTGCCAGCAGCACCCCAGACAGGTTCACCTACGAGCAGTACTTC; CDR3 protein: CASSTPDRFTYEQYF
V gene: TRBV5-1; J gene: TRBJ2-7; clone size: few; D gene: TRBD1; CDR3 DNA: TGCGCCAGCAGCCTAAGGACAGGGTGGGACGAGCAGTACTTC; CDR3 protein: CASSLRTGWDEQYF
V gene: TRBV18; J gene: TRBJ2-1; clone size: .; D gene: .; CDR3 DNA: TGTGCCAGCTCACTCTTGTCGAGCTCCTACAATGAGCAGTTCTTC; CDR3 protein: CASSLLSSSYNEQFF
V gene: TRBV11-2; J gene: TRBJ2-1; clone size: .; D gene: .; CDR3 DNA: TGTGCCAGCCCGACACCACGGGGTGAGCAGTTCTTC; CDR3 protein: CASPTPRGEQFF
V gene: TRBV28; J gene: TRBJ2-7; clone size: .; D gene: TRBD1; CDR3 DNA: TGTGCCAGCAGCAACAGGGGTGAGCAGTACTTC; CDR3 protein: CASSNRGEQYF
V gene: TRBV7-9; J gene: TRBJ2-5; clone size: .; D gene: TRBD2; CDR3 DNA: TGTGCCAGCAGCTACCTATCGGGAGGACGGGTTGAGACCCAGTACTTC; CDR3 protein: CASSYLSGGRVETQYF
V gene: TRBV5-1; J gene: TRBJ2-3; clone size: .; D gene: TRBD2; CDR3 DNA: TGCGCCAGCAGCTTGGGGGCGGGGGCAGATACGCAGTATTTT; CDR3 protein: CASSLGAGADTQYF
V gene: TRBV29-1; J gene: TRBJ2-5; clone size: .; D gene: TRBD1; CDR3 DNA: TGCAGCGCTGTTGGGACAGGGACCCAGTACTTC; CDR3 protein: CSAVGTGTQYF
V gene: TRBV29-1; J gene: TRBJ1-1; clone size: once; D gene: .; CDR3 DNA: TGCAGCGTTGTACAGGCTTGGACTGAAGCTTTCTTT; CDR3 protein: CSVVQAWTEAFF
V gene: TRBV12-3/TRBV12-4; J gene: TRBJ2-1; clone size: .; D gene: .; CDR3 DNA: TGTGCCAGCAGTGGGACACAGTACAATGAGCAGTTCTTC; CDR3 protein: CASSGTQYNEQFF
V gene: TRBV24-1; J gene: TRBJ2-5; clone size: .; D gene: TRBD2; CDR3 DNA: TGTGCCACCAGTTCTAGCGGGGAGACCCAGTACTTC; CDR3 protein: CATSSSGETQYF
V gene: TRBV5-1; J gene: TRBJ2-1; clone size: .; D gene: .; CDR3 DNA: TGCGCCAGCAGCTTGAGTTTACAGTCCTACAATGAGCAGTTCTTC; CDR3 protein: CASSLSLQSYNEQFF
V gene: TRBV7-8; J gene: TRBJ2-1; clone size: once; D gene: .; CDR3 DNA: TGTGCCAGCAGCCTTGGGGCAGGGATCAATGAGCAGTTCTTC; CDR3 protein: CASSLGAGINEQFF
V gene: TRBV28; J gene: TRBJ2-2; clone size: .; D gene: TRBD2; CDR3 DNA: TGTGCCAGCAGTTTCAGCGGGAGGCAGGCCGGGGAGCTGTTTTTT; CDR3 protein: CASSFSGRQAGELFF
V gene: TRBV7-2; J gene: TRBJ1-6; clone size: .; D gene: TRBD1; CDR3 DNA: TGTGCCAGCAGCTGGACAGGGGGCGCTTCACCCCTCCACTTT; CDR3 protein: CASSWTGGASPLHF